Listed here are 27 T cell receptor beta chains from one sample, sequenced in a study of follicular helper T cells after annual influenza vaccination. The time point denotes: 2015-2016 season, 7 days after influenza vaccination. Measured with immunoSEQ multiplex PCR; TCRdb has only the in-frame clones, and not every one. The sample has under 7,500 clones, 88% seen once. Sequencing was performed on CXCR5+ CD38- circulating T follicular helper cells from blood, taken 7 days after influenza vaccination. Indicated subset: circulating Tfh, non-naive CD4+CXCR5+PD-1+ (ICOS+CD38+ or ICOS-CD38-). The receptors here all came from an adult who received the influenza vaccine.

This clone was seen a few times. The V gene is TRBV6-6, the J gene TRBJ2-7, with TRBD1 identical over 10 bases. The J segment lost 2 bases and the V segment lost 7 bases, leaving 8 bases of the junction unmatched. Germline V gene lookup returns CDR1 MNHNY and CDR2 SVGAGI (reference sequence). This CDR3 is 15 amino acids long. The CDR3 region has the DNA TGTGCCAGCACCTCGCGGGACAGGGGAACCTACGAGCAGTACTTC. Protein sequence: CASTSRDRGTYEQYF.

The V call is TRBV28, the J call TRBJ1-6, with TRBD1 matching 9 bases. Germline V lookup: CDR1 MDHEN, CDR2 SYDVKM. V shed 6 bases and J 7 bases; nucleotides not matched to a gene: 7. This CDR3 has 15 residues. The CDR3, as DNA: TGTGCCAGCAGGAAACAGGGGGCTATGAATTCACCCCTCCACTTT. Its protein product is CASRKQGAMNSPLHF.

This clone was detected once. The chain combines TRBV5-1 with TRBJ2-2; TRBD1 is a possible D gene (6 bases). CDR1 and CDR2 from the germline V gene are SGHRS and YFSETQ. Trimming shortened V by 4 bases and J by 1 base, and 8 bases separated the two germline ends. This CDR3 is built from 14 residues. The CDR3 sequence: CASSMGQNTGELFF. Here the CDR3 DNA reads TGCGCCAGCAGCATGGGACAGAACACCGGGGAGCTGTTTTTT.

The J gene is TRBJ2-3, the V gene TRBV18; 7 bases fit TRBD1. Looked up from germline, CDR1 is KGHSH and CDR2 is LQKENI. This CDR3 region has 16 residues. V gave up 3 bases and J gave up 4 bases; unmatched junction bases: 10. CDR3 bases: TGTGCCAGCTCACCGATAGACAGGGTGAGCGCAGATACGCAGTATTTT. Encoded protein: CASSPIDRVSADTQYF.

This chain links TRBV27 with TRBJ2-1; 8 positions match TRBD1. The CDR3 is made up of 16 amino acids. The trim removed 4 bases at V and 8 bases at J, leaving 13 bases unmatched. Germline loops: CDR1 MNHEY, CDR2 SMNVEV (reference sequence). The CDR3 bases are TGTGCCAGCAGTTATCAGGGGGCGGGCTGGGGCCATGAGCAGTTCTTC. It yields the protein CASSYQGAGWGHEQFF.

This clone has a handful of counts. V usage is TRBV19 and J usage is TRBJ2-7; D is perhaps TRBD2 (6 bases). The V gene's germline CDR1 is LNHDA and CDR2 SQIVND (reference sequence). V gave up 7 bases and J gave up 2 bases, with 15 bases separating them. The CDR3 extends over 14 amino acids. CDR3 protein: CASTGGRPTYEQYF. DNA of the CDR3: TGTGCCAGTACTGGAGGGCGGCCCACCTACGAGCAGTACTTC.

The V gene is TRBV23-1, the J gene TRBJ1-2, with a weak D call TRBD1 (6 bases). TRBV23-1 is placed among ORFs of uncertain function. Trimming removed 3 bases at V and 3 bases at J, with 29 bases between. The CDR3 spans 20 residues. CDR3 nucleotide sequence: TGCGCCAGCAGTCAGCCGATCCCGGGGAAGCGGAAGGGGGTCCACTATGGCTACACCTTC. Translating gives CASSQPIPGKRKGVHYGYTF.

The chain joins TRBV6-5 to TRBJ2-2; D is possibly TRBD1 or TRBD2 (5 bases each). The V end was cut by 6 bases, the J end by 4 bases, with 12 bases between. The CDR3 is made up of 14 amino acids. Germline loops: CDR1 MNHEY, CDR2 SVGAGI. The chain's CDR3 is CASSRDQVTGELFF. CDR3 bases: TGTGCCAGCAGCCGGGACCAAGTCACCGGGGAGCTGTTTTTT.

J is TRBJ1-4 and V is TRBV19, with 7 bases that match TRBD1. CDR1 and CDR2 (germline): LNHDA, SQIVND (reference sequence). V trimming: 4 bases; J trimming: 6 bases; junction bases outside the gene matches: 2. This CDR3 has 13 residues. CDR3 residues: CASSSDRDEKLFF. CDR3 DNA sequence: TGTGCCAGTAGTAGCGACAGGGATGAAAAACTGTTTTTT.

The J gene is TRBJ1-4, the V gene TRBV29-1; D remains unclear. The CDR3 consists of 12 residues. The ends were cut back, 4 bases at V and 10 bases at J, with 13 bases in the middle. Germline loops: CDR1 SQVTM, CDR2 ANQGSEA. The DNA of the CDR3 is TGCAGCGTTGGGGCAGGCAAGGGAAAACTGTTTTTT. The encoded protein is CSVGAGKGKLFF.

This sequence joins TRBV7-3 and TRBJ2-1, with 10 bases that match TRBD2. The CDR3 covers 15 residues. After removal of 5 bases from V and 4 bases from J, the junction contained 5 bases not matched to a gene. Germline CDR1 reads SGHTA; CDR2 reads FQGTGA. CDR3 in amino acids: CASSKTSGPYNEQFF. The CDR3 DNA reads as TGTGCCAGCAGCAAGACTAGCGGGCCTTACAATGAGCAGTTCTTC.

The rearrangement joins TRBV11-3 to TRBJ2-5, with a tentative D call TRBD1 (5 bases). From germline, CDR1 is SGHNT and CDR2 YENEEA. The CDR3 has 15 amino acids. V was cut by 2 bases and J by 4 bases, with 14 bases left in between. CDR3 DNA sequence: TGTGCCAGCAGCTTAAACAGCAGGGAAGGAGAGACCCAGTACTTC. This codes for CASSLNSREGETQYF.

This sequence joins TRBV5-6 and TRBJ2-3; D is perhaps TRBD2 (5 bases). The V end was cut by 6 bases, the J end by 3 bases, with 17 bases between. CDR3 size: 15 residues. Germline CDR1 SGHDT, CDR2 YYEEEE. The CDR3 spells CASTLPLGGTDTQYF. The CDR3 bases are TGTGCCAGCACCCTTCCACTAGGCGGGACAGATACGCAGTATTTT.

V usage is TRBV5-1 and J usage is TRBJ1-1; maybe TRBD1 (6 bases). The V gene lost 4 bases and the J gene lost 1 base, with 14 bases spanning the gap. There are 15 residues in the CDR3. Germline CDR1 SGHRS, CDR2 YFSETQ. The CDR3 DNA sequence: TGCGCCAGCAGCACCCGGCCGACAGGGAACACTGAAGCTTTCTTT. It codes for CASSTRPTGNTEAFF.

The chain is built from TRBV5-4 and TRBJ1-1; D not certain. The CDR3 has 14 amino acids. V was pared by 2 bases and J by 1 base, with 9 bases between. Germline V CDR1 and CDR2: SGHNT, YYREEE (reference sequence). CDR3 sequence: CASSLPTGNTEAFF. The CDR3 coding sequence is TGTGCCAGCAGCTTACCGACTGGGAACACTGAAGCTTTCTTT.

This clone was counted a few times. The same CDR3 can be traced to other DNA sequences in this sample. The J gene is TRBJ1-2, the V gene TRBV19, with 7 bases aligning to TRBD1. The CDR3 is made up of 13 amino acids. With V trimmed by 6 bases and J by 3 bases, 4 bases remained unmatched. Germline V CDR1 and CDR2: LNHDA, SQIVND (reference sequence). CDR3 nucleotides: TGTGCCAGTAGCCCAGGGGGAGACTATGGCTACACCTTC. Amino acids: CASSPGGDYGYTF.

As DNA, the CDR3 is TGTGCCAGTAGTCCTGGGACAGGGGGCAACGGGGAGCTGTTTTTT. It codes for CASSPGTGGNGELFF. The chain is built from TRBV19 and TRBJ2-2; the match to TRBD1 covers 12 bases. The CDR3 extends over 15 amino acids. The V gene's germline CDR1 is LNHDA and CDR2 SQIVND (reference sequence). The ends lost 5 bases at V and 7 bases at J; junction bases unmatched: 5.

As regards this clone: This sample includes further DNA sequences coding for the same CDR3. Here the CDR3 DNA reads TGTGCCAGCAGCCATATCCGGGACTGGATCACTGGGGAGCTGTTTTTT. Its translation: CASSHIRDWITGELFF. The gene calls are TRBV4-2 and TRBJ2-2, with D perhaps TRBD2 (6 bases). The CDR3 has 16 amino acids. Germline V CDR1 and CDR2: LGHNA, YNFKEQ. The V end was cut by 3 bases, the J end by 8 bases, with 19 bases between.

Comment on this clone: At one end the junction does not follow the germline gene, possibly because of a read error. This chain uses TRBV7-9 with TRBJ2-7, with D possibly TRBD1 on 5 matching bases. Germline loops: CDR1 SEHNR, CDR2 FQNEAQ (reference sequence). The CDR3 length is 13 residues. The CDR3 nucleotides are TGTGCCAGCAGCTTCCCTCAGACAGAGGATATCTTCTTC. Translating gives CASSFPQTEDIFF.

The rearrangement uses TRBV25-1 and TRBJ1-2; D might be TRBD1 (5 bases). The CDR3 totals 14 residues. Trimming removed 7 bases from V and 1 base from J, with 13 bases in between. Germline V CDR1 and CDR2: MGHDK, SYGVNS. DNA for the CDR3: TGTGCCAGCAATGTCGGGGGAGATAACTATGGCTACACCTTC. Translation: CASNVGGDNYGYTF.

V and J are TRBV7-6 and TRBJ1-1, with D possibly being TRBD1 (5 bases). Germline CDR1 reads SGHVS; CDR2 reads FNYEAQ. This CDR3 is built from 14 residues. Trimming pared 1 base from V and 4 bases from J, leaving 10 bases between. CDR3: CASSLVEGSTEAFF. The CDR3 DNA is TGTGCCAGCAGCTTAGTTGAGGGGAGCACTGAAGCTTTCTTT. Using reference TRBV7-6 and TRBJ1-1 for the parts outside the CDR3, the full variable domain is GAGVSQSPRYKVTKRGQDVALRCDPISGHVSLYWYRQALGQGPEFLTYFNYEAQQDKSGLPNDRFSAERPEGSISTLTIQRTEQRDSAMYRCASSLVEGSTEAFFGQGTRLTVV.

The chain links TRBV5-1 to TRBJ2-1; perhaps TRBD2 as D (6 bases). This CDR3 comprises 12 residues. Trimming pared 4 bases from V and 9 bases from J, leaving 11 bases between. Germline lookup yields CDR1 SGHRS and CDR2 YFSETQ. CDR3 DNA: TGCGCCAGCAGCAGGGACTTTGCTGAGCAGTTCTTC. Translating it yields CASSRDFAEQFF.

This clone was seen once. The chain employs TRBV28 and TRBJ1-2, with 9 bases aligning to TRBD1. This CDR3 has 15 residues. CDR1 MDHEN and CDR2 SYDVKM come from the germline V gene. V was clipped by 8 bases and J by 5 bases; unmatched bases: 12. The CDR3 coding sequence is TGTGCCAGCCAACCTTCCGGGACAGGGCTTTATGGCTACACCTTC. This codes for CASQPSGTGLYGYTF.

The chain combines TRBV30 with TRBJ1-1; D is ambiguous. The CDR3 has 14 residues. Germline V gene sequence: CDR1 GTSNPN, CDR2 SVGIG (reference sequence). Trimming took 4 bases from V and 1 from J, leaving 13 bases between them. The CDR3 is CAWTPAPANTEAFF. The DNA of the CDR3 is TGTGCCTGGACTCCAGCCCCTGCGAACACTGAAGCTTTCTTT.

The chain joins TRBV29-1 to TRBJ1-2, with D perhaps matching TRBD1 (5 bases). V dropped 0 bases and J dropped 7 bases, with 12 bases sitting between them. CDR3 length: 13 amino acids. Germline V CDR1 and CDR2: SQVTM, ANQGSEA. The CDR3 bases are TGCAGCGTTGAAGATCCCCCAGGGAGTGGCTACACCTTC. This sequence encodes CSVEDPPGSGYTF.

This chain joins TRBV5-4 and TRBJ2-3, with 14 bases matching TRBD2. J gave up 3 bases and V 5 bases, and 5 bases lay outside the gene matches. The CDR3 length is 16 residues. The germline V gene has CDR1 SGHNT and CDR2 YYREEE (reference sequence). DNA of the CDR3: TGTGCCAGCAGTCCAGGGACTAGCGGGAGTACAGATACGCAGTATTTT. The encoded protein is CASSPGTSGSTDTQYF.

This sequence joins TRBV6-5 and TRBJ1-1; D gene ambiguous. Trimming stripped 4 bases from V and 0 bases from J, with 12 bases between. Germline V gene sequence: CDR1 MNHEY, CDR2 SVGAGI. This CDR3 is built from 15 residues. CDR3 coding DNA: TGTGCCAGCAGTTCCACCGCCCTTATGAACACTGAAGCTTTCTTT. It codes for CASSSTALMNTEAFF.